Listed below are T cell receptor beta chains from one sample, sequenced in a study of response to subunit inactivated influenza vaccine. Each CDR3 protein is one row after TCRdb ran MiXCR on the RT-PCR reads. The sample consists of hundreds of thousands of distinct CDR3 sequences, over 9.5% of them appearing once. The sequencing used PBMCs from blood, collected about 40 days after vaccination. Every receptor here comes from a man aged 45-65 years who received an inactivated influenza vaccine. Each CDR3 is given with its conserved first and last residue. D genes are given only for firm matches. Rows give clone size only sometimes, using once, few, many, or a class for an expanded clone.

TRBJ2-7,NA,TRBV18,TRBD2,TGTGCCAGCTCACCGGGACTACCTGGAGAGCAGTACTTC,CASSPGLPGEQYF
TRBJ2-1,NA,TRBV19,NA,TGTGCCAGTAGTATCATCCAGAATCCCTACAATGAGCAGTTCTTC,CASSIIQNPYNEQFF
TRBJ2-1,few,TRBV28,TRBD2,TGTGCCAGCAGCCTGGGACTAGCTATCTACAACAATGAGCAGTTCTTC,CASSLGLAIYNNEQFF
TRBJ2-2,NA,TRBV6-1,TRBD2,TGTGCCAGCAGTCTGCCTGGCGGGAGAAATAGCGGGGAGCTGTTTTTT,CASSLPGGRNSGELFF
TRBJ2-1,NA,TRBV7-9,TRBD2,TGTGCCAGCAGCTTAGTACTAGCGGGATTTGATGAGCAGTTCTTC,CASSLVLAGFDEQFF
TRBJ2-2,many,TRBV10-3,NA,TGTGCCATCAGTCTGGACCCAGCGAACACCGGGGAGCTGTTTTTT,CAISLDPANTGELFF
TRBJ2-1,few,TRBV5-1,TRBD2,TGCGCCAGCGGCGGCCTAGCGGGGTCTTCCTACAATGAGCAGTTCTTC,CASGGLAGSSYNEQFF
TRBJ2-3,few,TRBV29-1,TRBD1,TGCAGCGTTGAGACGAACAGGGGGGATACGCAGTATTTT,CSVETNRGDTQYF
TRBJ2-7,few,TRBV27,TRBD2,TGTGCCAGCAGCCGCCTCCTACTAGCGGGAGGGCCTGGTGAGCAGTACTTC,CASSRLLLAGGPGEQYF
TRBJ2-5,few,TRBV5-4,TRBD2,TGTGCCAGCACCCAACGGGAGGGCCGAGGAGAGACCCAGTACTTC,CASTQREGRGETQYF
TRBJ1-5,NA,TRBV7-2,NA,TGTGCCAGCAGCTTAGATCTTCAGCCCCAGCCTTTT,CASSLDLQPQPF
TRBJ2-1,NA,TRBV20-1,TRBD2,TGCAGTGCCAGTAAGCGGGAGGGCCGTCAGAATGAGCAGTTCTTC,CSASKREGRQNEQFF
TRBJ2-1,few,TRBV6-6,TRBD1,TGTGCCAGCAGTGTGGGACAGCACAATGAGCAGTTCTTC,CASSVGQHNEQFF
TRBJ2-3,NA,TRBV5-1,TRBD1,TGCGCCAGCAGCTTGACGAGGACAGGGCCCGATACGCAGTATTTT,CASSLTRTGPDTQYF
TRBJ2-7,NA,TRBV20-1,TRBD2,TGCAGTGTTCCTTTGACTAGCGGGAGACCCCTAGGAGAGCAGTACTTC,CSVPLTSGRPLGEQYF
TRBJ1-3,NA,TRBV5-1,NA,TGCGCCAGCAGCTTGGATACAGGAGCTGGAAACACCATATATTTT,CASSLDTGAGNTIYF
TRBJ2-1,many,TRBV12-3/TRBV12-4,NA,TGTGCCAGCATAAGAGGGGGTAGCTCCTACAATGAGCAGTTCTTC,CASIRGGSSYNEQFF
TRBJ2-5,few,TRBV29-1,TRBD2,TGCAGCGTTGAGAAAGCGGGAGGGCGTGGGACCCAGTACTTC,CSVEKAGGRGTQYF
TRBJ2-3,few,TRBV24-1,NA,TGTGCCACCAGTGATCCGACAGGATTCACAGATACGCAGTATTTT,CATSDPTGFTDTQYF
TRBJ1-5,NA,TRBV11-2,NA,TGTGCCAGCAGCTTAGTAAATGGAGTAGGACAGATCAATCAGCCCCAGCATTTT,CASSLVNGVGQINQPQHF
TRBJ2-7,many,TRBV20-1,NA,TGCAGTGCCCAGTCGACTGGCTACGAGCAGTACTTC,CSAQSTGYEQYF
TRBJ2-5,NA,TRBV6-5,NA,TGTGCCAGCAGTTACGGGCAGGGGGGGCGCGAGACCCAGTACTTC,CASSYGQGGRETQYF
TRBJ1-5,NA,TRBV4-3,NA,TGCGCCAGCAGCCAAGAATTGGAGGGTCAGCCCCAGCATTTT,CASSQELEGQPQHF
TRBJ2-1,many,TRBV4-3,NA,TGCGCCAGCAGCCAAGAGTCGGTAAGCTCCTACAATGAGCAGTTCTTC,CASSQESVSSYNEQFF
TRBJ1-5,few,TRBV7-9,NA,TGTGCCAGCAGCTTTGCAGGGAGCAGCAATCAGCCCCAGCATTTT,CASSFAGSSNQPQHF
TRBJ1-2,few,TRBV20-1,NA,TGCAGTGCTAGACTAAAACCGGGGCTTGGCTACACCTTC,CSARLKPGLGYTF
TRBJ2-7,NA,TRBV20-1,TRBD1,TGCAGTGCTGGGAGGGCACAGGGGGCGCCCCACGAGCAGTACTTC,CSAGRAQGAPHEQYF
TRBJ2-1,few,TRBV11-2,TRBD2,TGTGCCAGCAGCTTAGAGGGGACTAGGTTCTCCTACAATGAGCAGTTCTTC,CASSLEGTRFSYNEQFF
TRBJ2-4,many,TRBV10-3,TRBD1,TGTGCCATCAGTGAAACTTCGACAGGGTTGGAAAACATTCAGTACTTC,CAISETSTGLENIQYF
TRBJ1-1,NA,TRBV20-1,TRBD1,TGCAGTGCTAGAGTTATGGGCAGGGGGACTGAAGCTTTCTTT,CSARVMGRGTEAFF